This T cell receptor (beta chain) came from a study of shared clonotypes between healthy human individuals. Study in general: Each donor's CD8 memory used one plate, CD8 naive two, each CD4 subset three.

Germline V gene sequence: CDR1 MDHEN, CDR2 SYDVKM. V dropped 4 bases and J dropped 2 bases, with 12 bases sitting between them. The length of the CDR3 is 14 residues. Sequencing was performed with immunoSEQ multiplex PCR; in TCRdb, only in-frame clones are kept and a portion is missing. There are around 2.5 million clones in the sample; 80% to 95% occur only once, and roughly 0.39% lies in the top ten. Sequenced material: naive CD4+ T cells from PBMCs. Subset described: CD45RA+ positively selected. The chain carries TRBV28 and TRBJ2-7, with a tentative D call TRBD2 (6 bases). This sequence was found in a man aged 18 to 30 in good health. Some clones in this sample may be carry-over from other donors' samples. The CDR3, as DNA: TGTGCCAGCAGTTCCCCGGGGGACCCCTACGAGCAGTACTTC. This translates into CASSSPGDPYEQYF.